The 6 T cell receptor beta chains in this list originate from one sample, sequenced in a study of OX40 agonist ivuxolimab in advanced cancers. This table comes from immunoSEQ multiplex PCR, and its TCRdb copy is limited to in-frame clones, with some not included. The data contain about 98,000 clones, roughly nine tenths of them seen just once; the ten biggest clones take up roughly 0.8%. This material consisted of CD4+ or CD8+ T cells sorted from blood, taken in a trial of the OX40 agonist ivuxolimab. The receptor set was obtained from an adult with an advanced solid tumor such as melanoma, head and neck, liver or kidney cancer.

In nucleotides, the CDR3 is TGTGCCAGCAGCCTGAACAGCCAAGAGACCCAGTACTTC. Amino acids: CASSLNSQETQYF. V gene TRBV14 combines with J gene TRBJ2-5; D uncertain. CDR1 SGHDN and CDR2 FVKESK come from the germline V gene. This CDR3 is 13 amino acids long. V lost 4 bases, J lost 1 base, and 7 bases lay in between. The variable domain in full, with the rest retrieved from reference TRBV14 and TRBJ2-5, is EAGVTQFPSHSVIEKGQTVTLRCDPISGHDNLYWYRRVMGKEIKFLLHFVKESKQDESGMPNNRFLAERTGGTYSTLKVQPAELEDSGVYFCASSLNSQETQYFGPGTRLLVL.

The chain recombines TRBV30 with TRBJ1-2; 8 nucleotides align to TRBD1. V shed 3 bases, J shed 5 bases, and the junction held 2 bases outside the gene matches. The germline V gene has CDR1 GTSNPN and CDR2 SVGIG (reference sequence). This CDR3 comprises 12 residues. The CDR3: CAWSHRGYGYTF. The CDR3 bases are TGTGCCTGGAGCCACAGGGGGTATGGCTACACCTTC. Looking up the rest from reference TRBV30 and TRBJ1-2 gives the full variable domain: SQTIHQWPATLVQPVGSPLSLECTVEGTSNPNLYWYRQAAGRGLQLLFYSVGIGQISSEVPQNLSASRPQDRQFILSSKKLLLSDSGFYLCAWSHRGYGYTFGSGTRLTVV.

V usage is TRBV18 and J usage is TRBJ1-2, with TRBD1 identical over 7 bases. Looked up from germline, CDR1 is KGHSH and CDR2 is LQKENI. The CDR3 length is 15 residues. V lost 3 bases, J lost 0 bases, and 4 bases stayed unmatched. In DNA, the CDR3 is TGTGCCAGCTCACCTGGACAGGAAGCTAACTATGGCTACACCTTC. Residues: CASSPGQEANYGYTF.

This chain links TRBV7-2 with TRBJ1-2; a weak D match, TRBD1 (6 bases). The germline V gene encodes CDR1 SGHTA and CDR2 FQGNSA. The V and J ends lost 5 bases and 7 bases respectively, with 26 bases between them. The CDR3 extends over 17 amino acids. For the CDR3, the DNA is TGTGCCAGCAGCCGACAGACAGGCGGGGTCGCGTTGGGTGGCTACACCTTC. Translating it yields CASSRQTGGVALGGYTF. The variable domain in full, with the rest retrieved from reference TRBV7-2 and TRBJ1-2, is GAGVSQSPSNKVTEKGKDVELRCDPISGHTALYWYRQSLGQGLEFLIYFQGNSAPDKSGLPSDRFSAERTGGSVSTLTIQRTQQEDSAVYLCASSRQTGGVALGGYTFGSGTRLTVV.

V gene TRBV13 combines with J gene TRBJ2-1, with 11 nucleotides matching TRBD2. The CDR3 consists of 15 residues. The germline gives CDR1 PRHDT, CDR2 FYEKMQ (reference sequence). V dropped 5 bases and J dropped 7; count of bases not matched to a gene: 7. The CDR3 sequence is CASSRSGRARNEQFF. CDR3 bases: TGTGCCAGCAGCCGTAGCGGGAGGGCCAGGAATGAGCAGTTCTTC.

This chain links TRBV9 with TRBJ1-4; D perhaps matches TRBD1 (5 bases). Germline V gene sequence: CDR1 SGDLS, CDR2 YYNGEE. Trimming removed 1 base from V and 5 bases from J, with 12 bases in between. The CDR3 contains 15 residues. CDR3 bases: TGTGCCAGCAGCGTACGCCCAGGGCGCAATGAAAAACTGTTTTTT. Amino acids: CASSVRPGRNEKLFF.